Shown below are 22 T cell receptor beta chains from a single sample sequenced in a study of blood T cells in healthy people across ages. Together with a sample-barcoded 5' primer, a J-beta primer mix was included in a second PCR lasting about 7 to 12 cycles. MiXCR, applied by TCRdb to the 5' RACE reads, yields one record per CDR3 protein. The repertoire holds approximately 400,000 distinct CDR3 sequences, with approximately 51% as singletons. The sequencing input was blood. These TCRs come from a man between 60 and 75 years old in good health.

This clonotype has only a few counts. CDR3 loop: CSARGGEEGGYTF. The CDR3 nucleotides are TGCAGTGCTAGAGGCGGAGAGGAGGGCGGCTACACCTTC. The V and J genes are TRBV20-1 and TRBJ1-2, with D hard to call. This CDR3 spans 13 amino acids. Trimming pared 1 base from V and 8 bases from J, leaving 14 bases between. CDR1 and CDR2 from the germline V gene are DFQATT and SNEGSKA (reference sequence).

Concerning this clonotype: A read error may produce the germline difference seen at one junction end. The chain is built from TRBV7-2 and TRBJ1-2; D might be TRBD1 (6 bases). The CDR3 sequence is 14 residues long. Germline V gene data show CDR1 as SGHTA and CDR2 as FQGNSA. As DNA, the CDR3 is TGTGCCAGCACCACCCCGGCGGGGGGACATGGCTGCACCTTC. This gives the protein CASTTPAGGHGCTF.

For this clonotype: A much larger clone lies a single base off, so this may be a read error. The chain carries TRBV10-3 and TRBJ2-2; D unresolved. Germline V gene sequence: CDR1 ENHRY, CDR2 SYGVKD. The CDR3 is 14 amino acids. V was pared by 7 bases and J by 0 bases, with 9 bases between. The CDR3 loop is CAIKGRTNTGELFF. CDR3 nucleotide sequence: TGTGCCATCAAGGGCCGCACGAACACCGGGGAGCTGTTTTTT.

The chain joins TRBV18 to TRBJ1-2; D uncertain. The CDR3 covers 14 residues. Trimming removed 3 bases from V and 7 bases from J, with 15 bases in between. From germline, CDR1 is KGHSH and CDR2 LQKENI. CDR3 DNA: TGTGCCAGCTCACCTTCCGGGGTGTCTGCTGGCTACACCTTC. It translates to CASSPSGVSAGYTF.

The count of this clonotype is one. This chain links TRBV20-1 with TRBJ1-4, with 7 bases identical to TRBD1. The CDR3 has 15 residues. CDR1 DFQATT and CDR2 SNEGSKA come from the germline V gene (reference sequence). The V gene end was trimmed by 6 bases and the J gene end by 3 bases; junction bases not matched to a gene: 10. CDR3 loop: CSASQGGSSNEKLFF. The CDR3 nucleotides are TGCAGTGCATCGCAGGGGGGTTCGTCTAATGAAAAACTGTTTTTT.

V and J are TRBV5-1 and TRBJ2-1; 9 bases fit TRBD1. Trimming took 4 bases from V and 7 from J; bases not matched to a gene: 9. Germline CDR1 reads SGHRS; CDR2 reads YFSETQ. The CDR3 is 15 amino acids. Here the CDR3 DNA reads TGCGCCAGCAGCCCCCTAACCGGGACAGGGAATGAGCAGTTCTTC. Translating gives CASSPLTGTGNEQFF.

This chain's CDR3 is CASSLGLAGSQNEQFF. CDR3 DNA sequence: TGTGCCAGCAGTTTAGGACTAGCGGGGAGCCAGAATGAGCAGTTCTTC. The chain uses TRBV27 and TRBJ2-1, with 12 bases fitting TRBD2. The CDR3 is 16 residues long. CDR1 is MNHEY, CDR2 SMNVEV, per germline (reference sequence). V was clipped by 2 bases and J by 7 bases; unmatched bases: 6.

The chain uses TRBV5-8 and TRBJ1-5; D might be TRBD1 (5 bases). Germline assignment: CDR1 SGHTS and CDR2 YDEGEE. Trimming took off 0 bases at V and 3 bases at J, with 10 bases between the two ends. CDR3 length equals 15 residues. CDR3 sequence: CASSLVGAFNQPQHF. In nucleotides, the CDR3 is TGTGCCAGCAGCTTGGTAGGGGCCTTCAATCAGCCCCAGCATTTT.

The chain has TRBV12-3 or TRBV12-4 and TRBJ2-7; D is uncertain. The J call is uncertain, as TRBJ2-5 better fits the DNA end. There are 13 residues in the CDR3. In DNA form, the CDR3 reads TGTGCCAGCAGTCCCCGCCCCGTAGAGACCCAGTACTTC. It specifies CASSPRPVETQYF.

The V gene is TRBV6-1, the J gene TRBJ2-1, with TRBD2 matching 15 bases. The CDR3 has 19 amino acids. Germline CDR1 MNHNS, CDR2 SASEGT. Unmatched junction bases numbered 11, after V lost 4 bases and J lost 4 bases. The CDR3 spells CASSGAPGLAGGIYNEQFF. The CDR3 nucleotides read TGTGCCAGCAGTGGAGCGCCGGGACTAGCGGGAGGTATTTACAATGAGCAGTTCTTC.

The chain employs TRBV6-1 and TRBJ2-2; maybe TRBD1 (6 bases). Trimming removed 7 bases from V and 3 bases from J, with 15 bases in between. CDR1 and CDR2 (germline): MNHNS, SASEGT. This CDR3 is 15 amino acids long. The CDR3 sequence is CASMVGGHYTGELFF. CDR3 nucleotide sequence: TGTGCCAGCATGGTTGGGGGACACTACACCGGGGAGCTGTTTTTT.

This chain connects TRBV12-3 or TRBV12-4 to TRBJ2-1; weak D call: TRBD2 (6 bases). The CDR3 totals 17 residues. V lost 5 bases and J 14 bases, leaving 31 bases between the germline ends. CDR3 in DNA: TGTGCCAGCAGTCGTACCGCGCCAACAGGAGGGCCTACGCTTAAGTTCTTC. It codes for CASSRTAPTGGPTLKFF.

In the case of this clonotype: One end of the junction fails to match germline, which may point to a read error. The V and J genes are TRBV7-7 and TRBJ2-3; maybe TRBD2 (6 bases). The CDR3 contains 15 residues. Germline loops: CDR1 SSHAT, CDR2 FNYEAQ (reference sequence). CDR3 loop: CASSPNRGNTDTQYF. The CDR3 bases are TGTGCTAGCAGCCCCAATCGGGGGAACACAGATACGCAGTATTTT.

This clonotype was seen a handful of times. This chain links TRBV4-1 with TRBJ2-3; the D is unclear. V dropped 0 bases and J dropped 2 bases, with 9 bases sitting between them. Germline assignment: CDR1 MGHRA and CDR2 YSYEKL. The CDR3 has 15 residues. Here the CDR3 reads CASSQESASTDTQYF. The DNA of the CDR3 is TGCGCCAGCAGCCAAGAGTCGGCGTCCACAGATACGCAGTATTTT.

This clonotype was picked up a small number of times. The chain couples TRBV4-1 to TRBJ1-2, with D possibly being TRBD1 (5 bases). The CDR3 is 14 residues long. Trimming pared 3 bases from V and 4 bases from J, leaving 12 bases between. Per germline, CDR1 MGHRA and CDR2 YSYEKL. The CDR3, as DNA: TGCGCCAGCAGCCATTCCGGCCAGGGCTATGGCTACACCTTC. It specifies CASSHSGQGYGYTF.

The rearrangement links TRBV20-1 to TRBJ2-1; D remains ambiguous. Germline assignment: CDR1 DFQATT and CDR2 SNEGSKA (reference sequence). V was shortened by 8 bases and J by 12 bases, with 14 bases between the two germline ends. CDR3 size: 10 residues. CDR3 sequence reads: CSPTSDWQFF. DNA for the CDR3: TGCAGTCCAACGTCGGATTGGCAGTTCTTC.

The rearrangement links TRBV5-1 to TRBJ1-1; no definite D call. V lost 4 bases and J 3 bases, leaving 10 bases between the germline ends. The CDR3 totals 13 residues. Germline CDR1 and CDR2: SGHRS and YFSETQ. As DNA, the CDR3 is TGCGCCAGCAGCCGTCTGAAGGACACTGAAGCTTTCTTT. Translating gives CASSRLKDTEAFF.

This clonotype was seen a few times. This chain joins TRBV6-5 and TRBJ2-4; 7 bases align to TRBD1. The trim removed 4 bases at V and 5 bases at J, leaving 2 bases unmatched. The germline CDR1 and CDR2 sequences are MNHEY and SVGAGI. The CDR3 is 13 residues long. For the CDR3, the DNA is TGTGCCAGCAGTTTGACAGGGCAAAACATTCAGTACTTC. This gives the protein CASSLTGQNIQYF.

V gene TRBV20-1 combines with J gene TRBJ1-5; D remains unclear. Trimming removed 0 bases from V and 7 bases from J, with 16 bases in between. CDR1 is DFQATT and CDR2 is SNEGSKA in the germline V gene (reference sequence). The CDR3 runs 15 residues. This CDR3 reads CSARDQTGSWQPQHF. The DNA of the CDR3 is TGCAGTGCTAGAGATCAGACCGGATCATGGCAGCCCCAGCATTTT.

The V gene is TRBV4-3, the J gene TRBJ2-1, with 9 bases that match TRBD1. CDR3 size: 16 residues. V shed 4 bases and J 8 bases; nucleotides not matched to a gene: 12. Germline loops: CDR1 LGHNA, CDR2 YSLEER. The CDR3 DNA is TGCGCCAGCAGCCTAGGAGGACAGGGGTTATACGATGAGCAGTTCTTC. Protein sequence: CASSLGGQGLYDEQFF.

V and J are TRBV11-2 and TRBJ2-7, with TRBD2 as a possible D gene (6 bases). The germline V gene has CDR1 SGHAT and CDR2 FQNNGV. The ends were cut back, 0 bases at V and 3 bases at J, with 15 bases in the middle. The CDR3 consists of 16 residues. CDR3 residues: CASSLDRGGRHYEQYF. The CDR3 DNA is TGTGCCAGCAGCTTAGATCGGGGAGGAAGGCACTACGAGCAGTACTTC.

V usage is TRBV7-2 and J usage is TRBJ2-1; 8 bases align to TRBD2. The V gene's germline CDR1 is SGHTA and CDR2 FQGNSA. Unmatched junction bases numbered 4, after V lost 1 base and J lost 2 bases. The CDR3 is 16 amino acids. The CDR3, as DNA: TGTGCCAGCAGCTTAGGGCTCGGGGGGGCCTACAATGAGCAGTTCTTC. The encoded protein is CASSLGLGGAYNEQFF.